This TCR beta chain was found in a study of shared clonotypes between healthy human individuals. Points from the study as a whole: Between a handful of donors, naive CD4 clonotypes were shared at a level of approximately 5%.

Trimming removed 4 bases at V and 5 bases at J, with 8 bases between. There are 13 residues in the CDR3. Germline CDR1 is MNHNY and CDR2 is SVGAGI (reference sequence). TCRdb's copy holds only in-frame clones and misses some; the assay was immunoSEQ multiplex PCR. The data contain about 1 million clones, around 74% of them singletons. As to this clone: Its cognate antigen is unknown.

Sequenced material: memory CD4+ T cells sorted from blood. Subset denoted: CD45RA-negative fraction. The chain combines TRBV6-6 with TRBJ1-4, with D hard to call. The receptor comes from a young man in good health. In DNA form, the CDR3 reads TGTGCCAGCAGTTCCGACCTGAATGAAAAACTGTTTTTT. Its translation is CASSSDLNEKLFF.